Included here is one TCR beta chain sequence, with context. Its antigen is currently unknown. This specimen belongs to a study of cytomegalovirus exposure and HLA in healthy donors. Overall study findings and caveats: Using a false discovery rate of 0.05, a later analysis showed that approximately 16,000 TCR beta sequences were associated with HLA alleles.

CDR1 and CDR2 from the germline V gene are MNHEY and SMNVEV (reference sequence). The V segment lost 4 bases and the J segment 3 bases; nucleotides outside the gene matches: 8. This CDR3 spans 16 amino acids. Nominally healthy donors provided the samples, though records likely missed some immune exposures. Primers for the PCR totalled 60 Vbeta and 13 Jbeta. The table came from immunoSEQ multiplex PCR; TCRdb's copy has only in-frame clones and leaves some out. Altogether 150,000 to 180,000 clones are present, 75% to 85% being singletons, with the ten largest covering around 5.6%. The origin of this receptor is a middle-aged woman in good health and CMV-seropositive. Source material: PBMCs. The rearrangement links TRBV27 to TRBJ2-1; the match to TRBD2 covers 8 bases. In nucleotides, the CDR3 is TGTGCCAGCAGTTCCTACTCTAGCGGGTACTACAATGAGCAGTTCTTC. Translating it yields CASSSYSSGYYNEQFF.